This T cell receptor (beta chain) originates from a study of metastatic and nonmetastatic thyroid tumors. Study at large: The study looked at repertoires side by side in blood and in tumor or nodule tissue from malignant and benign thyroid patients.

Original analysis: Clinicopathological groups differed in CDR3, with these differences serving to build a distant-metastasis classifier for papillary thyroid cancer. TCRdb recomputed clones from the PCR reads via MiXCR. TCRdb, not the original authors, processed these V and J calls. The sample has about 15,000 clones, over 25% seen once. The entire patient cohort was treatment-naive prior to thyroid surgery. This CDR3 has 16 amino acids. From germline, CDR1 is MNHNS and CDR2 SASEGT. With 2 bases clipped from V and 4 bases from J, the junction kept 9 bases outside the gene matches. The TCR sequence derives from a male donor with papillary thyroid cancer or a benign thyroid nodule (not recorded which). Some clones in this sample may be carry-over from other donors' samples. Material: tumor tissue. The chain combines TRBV6-1 with TRBJ1-2; 8 bases match TRBD1. CDR3 in amino acids: CASSERAGGERYGYTF. For the CDR3, the DNA is TGTGCCAGCAGTGAACGGGCAGGGGGCGAGCGCTATGGCTACACCTTC.